The rows below give T cell receptor beta chains drawn from one sample of a study of chemoradiotherapy in HPV16-positive cancers. The repertoire was sequenced with immunoSEQ multiplex PCR; TCRdb's copy has only in-frame clones and lacks some. The sample holds some 2,100 clones, 67% seen once. The specimen comprised tumor tissue, sampled from a patient who underwent chemoradiotherapy. The source is a human donor with HPV-associated anogenital cancer. The CDR3 runs from the conserved cysteine through the conserved F or W. A D gene is named only where the DNA matches it firmly. Not every row has a clone size; where given, it reads once, few, many or a size class.

V gene: TRBV5-5
D gene: .
clone size: few
J gene: TRBJ2-7
CDR3 DNA: TGTGCCAGCAGCTTTTTCATGGATACTCCTGGACACGAGCAGTACTTC
CDR3 protein: CASSFFMDTPGHEQYF

V gene: TRBV11-2
D gene: TRBD2
clone size: .
J gene: TRBJ2-1
CDR3 DNA: TGTGCCAGCAGCCCGTATCTAGCGGGAGCGTCCAATGAGCAGTTCTTC
CDR3 protein: CASSPYLAGASNEQFF

V gene: TRBV11-3
D gene: TRBD1
clone size: .
J gene: TRBJ1-1
CDR3 DNA: TGTGCCAGCAGCTCGAACAGGGGTGGGACTGAAGCTTTCTTT
CDR3 protein: CASSSNRGGTEAFF

V gene: TRBV29-1
D gene: TRBD2
clone size: .
J gene: TRBJ2-3
CDR3 DNA: TGCAGCGTGGGTGGGACTAGTACGCGCACAGATACGCAGTATTTT
CDR3 protein: CSVGGTSTRTDTQYF

V gene: TRBV18
D gene: TRBD2
clone size: .
J gene: TRBJ2-3
CDR3 DNA: TGTGCCAGCTCATCCCTAATGCGGGGGAACACAGATACGCAGTATTTT
CDR3 protein: CASSSLMRGNTDTQYF

V gene: TRBV19
D gene: .
clone size: .
J gene: TRBJ2-2
CDR3 DNA: TGTGCCAGTAGTATGCGGGACAGGAACACCGGGGAGCTGTTTTTT
CDR3 protein: CASSMRDRNTGELFF

V gene: TRBV7-3
D gene: .
clone size: few
J gene: TRBJ2-1
CDR3 DNA: TGTGCCAGCAGTTTTTCCCGGGGGTATGAGCAGTTCTTC
CDR3 protein: CASSFSRGYEQFF

V gene: TRBV6-1
D gene: TRBD2
clone size: .
J gene: TRBJ2-7
CDR3 DNA: TGTGCCAGCAGTGAAATTCCCCGGGGGGGGGCAACACTGTACGAGCAGTACTTC
CDR3 protein: CASSEIPRGGATLYEQYF

V gene: TRBV6-5
D gene: .
clone size: .
J gene: TRBJ1-4
CDR3 DNA: TGTGCCAGCAGTTACTCATTAGGGGACCTCACCGGAAAACTGTTTTTT
CDR3 protein: CASSYSLGDLTGKLFF

V gene: TRBV28
D gene: .
clone size: .
J gene: TRBJ1-1
CDR3 DNA: TGTGCCAGCACCACCATCCGGGGGATCTTGACTGAAGCTTTCTTT
CDR3 protein: CASTTIRGILTEAFF

V gene: TRBV30
D gene: TRBD1
clone size: .
J gene: TRBJ1-6
CDR3 DNA: TGTGCCGGGGGGACAGTGATAAATTCACCCCTCCACTTT
CDR3 protein: CAGGTVINSPLHF

V gene: TRBV6-1
D gene: .
clone size: large
J gene: TRBJ1-3
CDR3 DNA: TGTGCCAGCAGTACCACCGAGTTCGGAAACACCATATATTTT
CDR3 protein: CASSTTEFGNTIYF

V gene: TRBV6-1
D gene: .
clone size: .
J gene: TRBJ1-1
CDR3 DNA: TGTGCCAGCAGACGGACCATTGACACTGAAGCTTTCTTT
CDR3 protein: CASRRTIDTEAFF

V gene: TRBV6-6
D gene: .
clone size: .
J gene: TRBJ1-2
CDR3 DNA: TGTGCCAGCAGTTACGGGGGCAGTGGCTACACCTTC
CDR3 protein: CASSYGGSGYTF

V gene: TRBV9
D gene: TRBD2
clone size: .
J gene: TRBJ2-1
CDR3 DNA: TGTGCCAGCAGCGTAGATGCGATAGCGGGAGTCTCATCCCCATTCTTC
CDR3 protein: CASSVDAIAGVSSPFF

V gene: TRBV18
D gene: .
clone size: .
J gene: TRBJ2-5
CDR3 DNA: TGTGCCAGCTCACCAAAGGGGGGCGGAGAGACCCAGTACTTC
CDR3 protein: CASSPKGGGETQYF

V gene: TRBV5-1
D gene: TRBD1
clone size: once
J gene: TRBJ2-2
CDR3 DNA: TGCGCCAGCAGCCCGGGACAGGGGAGTATCGGGGAGCTGTTTTTT
CDR3 protein: CASSPGQGSIGELFF

V gene: TRBV2
D gene: .
clone size: .
J gene: TRBJ1-1
CDR3 DNA: TGTGCCAGCGGAGTGAGGCGGGAAGGTGGTTTTGAGACTGAAGCTTTCTTT
CDR3 protein: CASGVRREGGFETEAFF

V gene: TRBV7-6
D gene: TRBD2
clone size: .
J gene: TRBJ2-2
CDR3 DNA: TGTGCCAGCAGCAAGGGACTAGCGGGAGGTATTACCGGGGAGCTGTTTTTT
CDR3 protein: CASSKGLAGGITGELFF

V gene: TRBV30
D gene: .
clone size: .
J gene: TRBJ1-3
CDR3 DNA: TGTGCCTGGAGTGTATTTAGGGGCAGGGGAAGCATTTACTCTGGAAACACCATATATTTT
CDR3 protein: CAWSVFRGRGSIYSGNTIYF